The rows below give T cell receptor beta chains drawn from one sample of a study of blood T cell repertoires in COVID-19. Clones were read by immunoSEQ multiplex PCR, and TCRdb kept only the in-frame ones, dropping some. The sample consists of around 500,000 clones, 70% to 90% of them appearing once. The sequenced sample consisted of peripheral blood. Every receptor here comes from a human donor in a cohort sampled during active COVID-19. Each CDR3 is given with its conserved first and last residue. Fields, in order: J gene, D gene, V gene, clone size, CDR3 DNA, CDR3 protein. D genes are given only for firm matches. Size is omitted from some rows. Given values are once, few, many or a class for expanded clones.

TRBJ2-2,TRBD2,TRBV5-1,-,TGCGCCAGCAGCTTGCCCAGCGGGACCCCCGGGGAGCTGTTTTTT,CASSLPSGTPGELFF
TRBJ2-3,TRBD2,TRBV19,-,TGTGCCAGTAGTATCCTAGCGGGAGGCGCAGATACGCAGTATTTT,CASSILAGGADTQYF
TRBJ1-1,TRBD1,TRBV6-5,-,TGTGCCAGCAGAGGACAGGTGCCGAACACTGAAGCTTTCTTT,CASRGQVPNTEAFF
TRBJ2-7,TRBD1,TRBV28,-,TGTGCCAGCCAGACCTCCGGGACAGGGGGTTACGAGCAGTACTTC,CASQTSGTGGYEQYF
TRBJ1-6,TRBD1,TRBV2,few,TGTGCCAGCAGCCTACAGGGGGTTGCTAATTCACCCCTCCACTTT,CASSLQGVANSPLHF
TRBJ2-7,-,TRBV6-2/TRBV6-3,-,TGTGCCAGCAGTTACGGTAGGGCAGGGGCCCTCTACGAGCAGTACTTC,CASSYGRAGALYEQYF
TRBJ1-1,TRBD1,TRBV5-1,-,TGCGCCAGCAGCCCATTGTCAGGGGGCACTGAAGCTTTCTTT,CASSPLSGGTEAFF
TRBJ1-4,-,TRBV27,-,TGTGCCAGCAGAAATAGGAGGGAAAAACTGTTTTTT,CASRNRREKLFF
TRBJ2-6,TRBD2,TRBV7-3,few,TGTGCCAGCAGCCCCTCAGCGGGAGGTCGCTCTGGGGCCAACGTCCTGACTTTC,CASSPSAGGRSGANVLTF
TRBJ2-1,-,TRBV11-1,-,TGTGCCAGCAGCTTAGAGGGGGAGAACTACAATGAGCAGTTCTTC,CASSLEGENYNEQFF
TRBJ1-2,TRBD1,TRBV3-1/TRBV3-2,-,TGTGCCAGCAGCCAAGAAGGGGACAGGGTAAGCGGCTACACCTTC,CASSQEGDRVSGYTF